This is a list of T cell receptor beta chains from one sample in a study of T cell responses to AZD1222 COVID-19 vaccine. Profiled with immunoSEQ multiplex PCR; TCRdb holds only in-frame clones, not every one. Of about 140,000 clones in the sample, more than 75% were seen once. The sequencing used peripheral blood, collected 28 days after the second AZD1222 dose. These receptors were collected from an adult who received the AZD1222 COVID-19 vaccine. Each CDR3 is given with its conserved first and last residue. A D gene is named only where the DNA matches it firmly. Expanded clones are given a class, and other clones once, few, many or no size at all.

V: TRBV30; D: -; size: -; J: TRBJ1-2; DNA: TGTGCCTGGAGTTTGAGTAACTATGGCTACACCTTC; CDR3: CAWSLSNYGYTF
V: TRBV18; D: -; size: -; J: TRBJ2-7; DNA: TGTGCCAGCTCACAGGGGCCTGGTTACGAGCAGTACTTC; CDR3: CASSQGPGYEQYF
V: TRBV11-2; D: TRBD2; size: -; J: TRBJ2-3; DNA: TGTGCCAGCAGCTTCGCGGGACTAGCGGGAGCTACGCAGTATTTT; CDR3: CASSFAGLAGATQYF
V: TRBV28; D: -; size: once; J: TRBJ1-2; DNA: TGTGCCAGCAGTCAAACGGGGATCACCCATGGCTACACCTTC; CDR3: CASSQTGITHGYTF
V: TRBV5-5; D: -; size: -; J: TRBJ2-2; DNA: TGTGCCAGCAGCCCAGTCCCAACAGCCGGGGAGCTGTTTTTT; CDR3: CASSPVPTAGELFF
V: TRBV5-1; D: TRBD2; size: -; J: TRBJ2-2; DNA: TGCGCCAGCAGCCCGGCAGCGGGGGCGAACACCGGGGAGCTGTTTTTT; CDR3: CASSPAAGANTGELFF
V: TRBV4-1; D: -; size: -; J: TRBJ2-7; DNA: TGCGCCAGCAGCCAAGATGGAGGTTGGCAGTACTTC; CDR3: CASSQDGGWQYF
V: TRBV7-7; D: TRBD2; size: -; J: TRBJ2-1; DNA: TGTGCTAGCAGCTTAGTAGCGGGGGGGAACAATGAGCAGTTCTTC; CDR3: CASSLVAGGNNEQFF
V: TRBV28; D: TRBD2; size: -; J: TRBJ2-7; DNA: TGTGCCAGCACCCGCCTGGGGACTAGCATTTCCTACGAGCAGTACTTC; CDR3: CASTRLGTSISYEQYF
V: TRBV7-9; D: -; size: -; J: TRBJ1-1; DNA: TGTGCCAGCAGCTTAGATCAGAGGGGCACTGAAGCTTTCTTT; CDR3: CASSLDQRGTEAFF
V: TRBV6-1; D: -; size: -; J: TRBJ1-1; DNA: TGTGCCAGCAGTGAACTAGGATCGAACACTGAAGCTTTCTTT; CDR3: CASSELGSNTEAFF
V: TRBV30; D: -; size: -; J: TRBJ1-6; DNA: TGTGCCTGGAGCTCCGGCAGGGGAGATTCACCCCTCCACTTT; CDR3: CAWSSGRGDSPLHF
V: TRBV29-1; D: TRBD1; size: few; J: TRBJ1-5; DNA: TGCAGCGTTGGAGGGACAGGGGCAGAGCCCCAGCATTTT; CDR3: CSVGGTGAEPQHF
V: TRBV27; D: -; size: -; J: TRBJ1-1; DNA: TGTGCCAGCAGTGTGGCAAGGAACACTGAAGCTTTCTTT; CDR3: CASSVARNTEAFF
V: TRBV11-1; D: -; size: -; J: TRBJ1-5; DNA: TGTGCCAGCAGCTTGGGAAGCAATCAGCCCCAGCATTTT; CDR3: CASSLGSNQPQHF
V: TRBV18; D: -; size: once; J: TRBJ2-3; DNA: TGTGCCAGCTCACCGGCCCCCGGGGGGCTGGGAGATACGCAGTATTTT; CDR3: CASSPAPGGLGDTQYF
V: TRBV5-1; D: -; size: -; J: TRBJ2-7; DNA: TGCGCCAGCAGCCAATCCGGGGTTATCTACGAGCAGTACTTC; CDR3: CASSQSGVIYEQYF
V: TRBV19; D: TRBD1; size: -; J: TRBJ2-7; DNA: TGTGCCAGCAGTTTTGGGACAGAGGACGAGCAGTACTTC; CDR3: CASSFGTEDEQYF